The clone carrying this T cell receptor beta chain occurred a few times. This record comes from a study of T cells after yellow fever vaccination. Germline V gives CDR1 LNHDA, CDR2 SQIVND (reference sequence). V lost 1 base, J lost 8 bases, and 13 bases stayed unmatched. The CDR3 sequence is 16 residues long. Study findings and constraints: Booster samples showed a return of most primary-vaccination clones (approximately 95% CD4, approximately 85% CD8). Repertoires obtained by FACS sorting could include abundant clonotypes that entered as contaminants from the bulk population.

Synthesis of TCR cDNA relied on 5'RACE template switching, which attached a universal primer site and UMIs. TCRdb called the 5' RACE reads again in MiXCR, with one record for every CDR3 protein. The table shows 30,000 to 35,000 distinct CDR3 sequences, with more than 6.5% occurring only once. Material: PBMCs, either bulk or a sorted T-cell subset (CD4+, CD8+, memory, or dextramer-sorted; not recorded which), obtained on the day of the first yellow fever vaccination. This sequence joins TRBV19 and TRBJ1-2; 7 nucleotides align to TRBD1. This sequence originates from a man between 18 and 29 years old who received the YFV17D yellow fever vaccine. The CDR3 region is CASSIGGSGTDIGYTF. The CDR3 region has the DNA TGTGCCAGTAGTATAGGTGGCTCCGGGACAGATATCGGCTACACCTTC.